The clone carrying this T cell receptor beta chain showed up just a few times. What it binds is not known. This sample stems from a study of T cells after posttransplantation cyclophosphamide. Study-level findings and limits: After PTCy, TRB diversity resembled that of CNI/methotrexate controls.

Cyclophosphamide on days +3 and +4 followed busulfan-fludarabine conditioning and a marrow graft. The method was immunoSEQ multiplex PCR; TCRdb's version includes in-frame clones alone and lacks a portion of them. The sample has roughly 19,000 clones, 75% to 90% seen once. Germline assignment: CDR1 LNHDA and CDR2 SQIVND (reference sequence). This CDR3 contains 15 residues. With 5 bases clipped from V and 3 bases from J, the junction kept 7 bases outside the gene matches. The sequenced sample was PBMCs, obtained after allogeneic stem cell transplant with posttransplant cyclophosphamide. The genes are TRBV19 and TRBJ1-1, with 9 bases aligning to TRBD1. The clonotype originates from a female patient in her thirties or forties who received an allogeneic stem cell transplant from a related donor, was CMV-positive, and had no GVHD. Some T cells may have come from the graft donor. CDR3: CASSPQTGGYTEAFF. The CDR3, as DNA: TGTGCCAGTAGTCCCCAGACAGGGGGTTACACTGAAGCTTTCTTT.